This T cell receptor beta chain was captured in a study of T-cell reconstitution after alpha-beta-depleted transplantation in children. The study's findings and limits: Two months or so post-transplant, alpha-beta T cells reportedly derived from several hundred expanded graft clones. Newly generated T cells supplied most T-cell counts and diversity one year post-transplant.

Preparation of the TCRbeta library was carried out with unique molecular identifiers. One entry per CDR3 protein, called by TCRdb with MiXCR from the PCR reads. The sample yields hundreds of thousands of distinct CDR3 sequences, roughly 9.1% seen once. V was clipped by 1 base and J by 4 bases, with 5 bases between them. The CDR3 runs 12 residues. Germline V gene lookup returns CDR1 SGHVS and CDR2 FNYEAQ. This clonotype was counted ten times or more. Its specificity is not known. J is TRBJ2-7 and V is TRBV7-6; no firm D call. This TCR came from a male patient between 2 and 9 years old who had a stem cell transplant for acute myeloid leukemia, so the T cells may come from the graft donor. The sequencing here drew on PBMCs, mostly from graft donor cells, taken 360 days after TCRalphabeta/CD19-depleted stem cell transplant. The CDR3 loop reads CASSLDPYEQYF. CDR3 DNA: TGTGCCAGCAGCTTAGATCCATACGAGCAGTACTTC.